The 26 T cell receptor beta chains given below trace back to one sample, sequenced in a study of CXCR3-negative and CXCR3-positive naive CD8 T cells (dated by TCRdb to the late 2010s). Findings and caveats that apply to the study as a whole: Compared with CXCR3-negative naive cells, CXCR3-positive naive cells had TRB CDR3s with higher hydrophobicity (lower Kidera factor 4), lower energy, and higher strength and volume indices.

Their recognized antigens are unknown. The sequencing machine was a NextSeq 550. The Human TCR Profiling Kit (MiLaboratory) was used to make UMI-labeled 5' RACE TRB cDNA libraries. Reads reprocessed by TCRdb are summarized as one entry per CDR3 protein sequence, and DNA is absent. The record for this sample contains some 99,000 distinct CDR3 sequences. Of the sample, 0.9% to 1.2% falls within the top ten clones. Material for sequencing was naive CXCR3+ CD8+ T cells from blood. The intended sense of this specimen's cell subset or site label: CD45RO-CCR7+CD27+CD95- naive CD8+ T cells expressing CXCR3 (TNR3+). The receptors derive from a human donor in good health. Some clones in this sample may be carry-over from other donors' samples.

The chain joins TRBV28 to TRBJ2-7; TCRdb calls TRBD1, which cannot be checked without DNA. The CDR3 is 14 residues long. Germline V gene lookup returns CDR1 MDHEN and CDR2 SYDVKM. CDR3: CASSFRGLAYEQYF. Together with reference TRBV28 and TRBJ2-7, the CDR3 gives the full variable domain: DVKVTQSSRYLVKRTGEKVFLECVQDMDHENMFWYRQDPGLGLRLIYFSYDVKMKEKGDIPEGYSVSREKKERFSLILESASTNQTSMYLCASSFRGLAYEQYFGPGTRLTVT.

The V gene is TRBV10-3, the J gene TRBJ2-7; TCRdb outputs TRBD1, but without DNA this stays unchecked. This CDR3 contains 14 residues. Germline loops: CDR1 ENHRY, CDR2 SYGVKD. The CDR3 here is CAISGGAGPYEQYF.

The V call is TRBV27, the J call TRBJ2-1. Germline V gene sequence: CDR1 MNHEY, CDR2 SMNVEV (reference sequence). This CDR3 comprises 11 residues. Here the CDR3 reads CASSLLDEQFF.

The V and J genes are TRBV7-7 and TRBJ2-6. Germline V gene lookup returns CDR1 SSHAT and CDR2 FNYEAQ (reference sequence). This CDR3 spans 15 amino acids. The CDR3 is CASSFDSSGANVLAF.

V gene TRBV4-3 combines with J gene TRBJ2-1; absent DNA, TCRdb's TRBD1 call cannot be checked. CDR3 length: 15 amino acids. Germline CDR1 LGHNA, CDR2 YSLEER. The CDR3 loop reads CASSQGSEGYNEQFF.

This chain joins TRBV12-3 or TRBV12-4 and TRBJ1-4. CDR3 length equals 14 residues. CDR3 in amino acids: CASSFSVPNEKLFF.

The chain recombines TRBV12-3 or TRBV12-4 with TRBJ1-5; the TCRdb D gene call, TRBD1, has no DNA to confirm it. The CDR3 is 20 residues long. The CDR3 here is CASSLSRTGGREGSNQPQHF.

The rearrangement links TRBV29-1 to TRBJ1-2; the D call from TCRdb, TRBD1, cannot be confirmed without DNA. The CDR3 sequence is 14 residues long. Germline values: CDR1 SQVTM, CDR2 ANQGSEA. The CDR3 sequence: CSVGDGNFVYGYTF.

The chain links TRBV23-1 to TRBJ2-7; with no DNA, the TCRdb D assignment of TRBD2 cannot be verified. TRBV23-1 is marked as an open reading frame, function uncertain. CDR3 length: 13 residues. Here the CDR3 reads CASSRASCYEQYF.

This chain uses TRBV11-3 with TRBJ1-2. The CDR3 consists of 17 residues. CDR1 is SGHNT and CDR2 is YENEEA in the germline V gene. The CDR3 region is CASSLVPSLAGQDGYTF.

This chain uses TRBV7-3 with TRBJ1-1; TCRdb picks TRBD1, but there is no DNA to check that call. The CDR3 runs to 15 residues. Germline V CDR1 and CDR2: SGHTA, FQGTGA. The CDR3 region is CASRFVDGANTEAFF.

This chain links TRBV28 with TRBJ2-7; TCRdb's D call, TRBD2, is unchecked because there is no DNA. This CDR3 has 14 amino acids. Per the germline V gene, CDR1 is MDHEN and CDR2 is SYDVKM. CDR3 sequence: CASNIRHGSSEQYF.

The chain uses TRBV9 and TRBJ2-7; the TCRdb call, TRBD1, lacks DNA for checking. The germline CDR1 and CDR2 sequences are SGDLS and YYNGEE. CDR3 size: 14 residues. CDR3 residues: CASTPGGVSYEQYF. Filled out from reference TRBV9 and TRBJ2-7, the complete variable domain reads DSGVTQTPKHLITATGQRVTLRCSPRSGDLSVYWYQQSLDQGLQFLIQYYNGEERAKGNILERFSAQQFPDLHSELNLSSLELGDSALYFCASTPGGVSYEQYFGPGTRLTVT.

This sequence joins TRBV12-3 or TRBV12-4 and TRBJ1-5. CDR3 size: 12 residues. CDR3 in amino acids: CASRDGNQPQHF.

The chain has TRBV7-9 and TRBJ2-3; the TCRdb call, TRBD1, lacks DNA for checking. The CDR3 sequence is 15 residues long. The V gene's germline CDR1 is SEHNR and CDR2 FQNEAQ (reference sequence). CDR3: CASSPLGGRTDTQYF.

V usage is TRBV27 and J usage is TRBJ2-7; TCRdb's D call, TRBD1, is unchecked because there is no DNA. CDR1 is MNHEY, CDR2 SMNVEV, per germline (reference sequence). The CDR3 extends over 13 amino acids. The CDR3 sequence is CASSPEVYYEQYF.

The V gene is TRBV3-1, the J gene TRBJ1-1; the D gene TCRdb calls, TRBD1, cannot be checked with no DNA. From germline, CDR1 is LGHDT and CDR2 YNNKEL (reference sequence). The CDR3 is made up of 15 amino acids. The chain's CDR3 is CASSQWTVKGTEAFF.

The rearrangement joins TRBV10-3 to TRBJ1-1; TCRdb calls TRBD1, which cannot be checked without DNA. The CDR3 runs 14 residues. The germline V gene encodes CDR1 ENHRY and CDR2 SYGVKD. CDR3 region: CAILNPTGNTEAFF.

CDR3 sequence reads: CASSHDPAINTGELFF. V gene TRBV6-6 combines with J gene TRBJ2-2. CDR3 length: 16 residues. Germline V gene sequence: CDR1 MNHNY, CDR2 SVGAGI (reference sequence).

The J gene is TRBJ2-1, the V gene TRBV18. CDR1 and CDR2 from the germline V gene are KGHSH and LQKENI. The CDR3 runs to 12 residues. CDR3 amino acids: CASSPGTNEQFF.

The chain uses TRBV6-2 or TRBV6-3 and TRBJ1-2. CDR1 and CDR2 (germline): MNHEY, SVGEGT. This CDR3 comprises 13 residues. The CDR3 is CASSLGLKYGYTF.

The J gene is TRBJ1-5, the V gene TRBV6-2 or TRBV6-3. This CDR3 has 14 amino acids. Germline CDR1 reads MNHEY; CDR2 reads SVGEGT. The CDR3 sequence: CASSYSRSNQPQHF.

The V call is TRBV30, the J call TRBJ1-1. The CDR3 totals 13 residues. The germline gives CDR1 GTSNPN, CDR2 SVGIG (reference sequence). Here the CDR3 reads CAWSVQGNTEAFF.

The chain links TRBV7-9 to TRBJ1-5; the TCRdb D gene call, TRBD1, has no DNA to confirm it. CDR3 length: 18 residues. CDR1 is SEHNR, CDR2 FQNEAQ, per germline (reference sequence). CDR3 amino acids: CASSLEPGPVYSNQPQHF.

The chain couples TRBV15 to TRBJ2-7. The V gene's germline CDR1 is LNHNV and CDR2 YYDKDF (reference sequence). The CDR3 consists of 14 residues. This CDR3 reads CATSRDFSNYEQYF.

This chain uses TRBV7-2 with TRBJ2-4; lacking DNA, the TRBD1 call made by TCRdb goes unchecked. Germline assignment: CDR1 SGHTA and CDR2 FQGNSA. The CDR3 loop spans 14 amino acids. The CDR3 spells CASSSPGGRDIQYF.